One sample yielded the 7 T cell receptor beta chains listed below, sequenced in a study of control samples from healthy donors and cancer patients. Produced via immunoSEQ multiplex PCR; TCRdb's table is partial and in-frame only. Of some 150,000 clones in the sample, over 90% were seen once. Sequencing was carried out using blood. Receptor source: a woman aged 25 to 39 in good health.

This clone was seen once. V is TRBV29-1 and J is TRBJ2-1; 15 bases line up with TRBD2. The V and J ends lost 3 bases and 0 bases, in that order; junction bases with no gene match: 12. The germline CDR1 and CDR2 sequences are SQVTM and ANQGSEA. The CDR3 is 20 residues long. DNA of the CDR3: TGCAGCGTTGAGTTTCCCGGTGGGACTAGCGGGAGGAGCTCCTACAATGAGCAGTTCTTC. It encodes CSVEFPGGTSGRSSYNEQFF.

J is TRBJ2-2 and V is TRBV10-1; a weak D match, TRBD2 (6 bases). Germline lookup yields CDR1 WNHNN and CDR2 SYGVQD (reference sequence). The V end lost 6 bases, the J end lost 3 bases, and 17 bases lay between the germline ends. This CDR3 spans 16 amino acids. CDR3 sequence: CASSYQAGTYTGELFF. The CDR3 DNA follows: TGCGCCAGCAGCTACCAGGCGGGAACATACACCGGGGAGCTGTTTTTT.

The chain employs TRBV6-5 and TRBJ1-5, with D maybe TRBD1 (6 bases). Trimming took off 6 bases at V and 5 bases at J, with 14 bases between the two ends. CDR1 and CDR2 from the germline V gene are MNHEY and SVGAGI. This CDR3 spans 14 amino acids. CDR3 loop: CASSKGQGYQPQHF. Here the CDR3 DNA reads TGTGCCAGCAGCAAGGGGCAGGGGTATCAGCCCCAGCATTTT.

The chain uses TRBV7-9 and TRBJ2-5; no reliable D call. Trimming pared 5 bases from V and 2 bases from J, leaving 6 bases between. The germline V gene has CDR1 SEHNR and CDR2 FQNEAQ (reference sequence). The CDR3 runs 12 residues. The CDR3 nucleotides read TGTGCCAGCAGCCTTGGACAAGAGACCCAGTACTTC. It is translated as CASSLGQETQYF.

V is TRBV3-1 (or the pseudogene TRBV3-2) and J is TRBJ2-3; D might be TRBD2 (6 bases). V was pared by 3 bases and J by 4 bases, with 11 bases between. The germline CDR1 and CDR2 sequences are LGHDT and YNNKEL (reference sequence). This CDR3 has 14 amino acids. CDR3 loop: CASSHSGRPDTQYF. The CDR3 coding sequence is TGTGCCAGCAGCCATTCCGGGAGACCAGATACGCAGTATTTT.

The V call is TRBV7-8, the J call TRBJ2-7, with unresolved D. The germline V gene encodes CDR1 SGHVS and CDR2 FQNEAQ. The CDR3 loop spans 13 amino acids. Trimming stripped 4 bases from V and 5 bases from J, with 12 bases between. CDR3 sequence (DNA): TGTGCCAGCAGCTCAGCCCTTCCTAACGAGCAGTACTTC. It translates to CASSSALPNEQYF.

The rearrangement joins TRBV30 to TRBJ2-1; 12 bases match TRBD1. V shed 3 bases, J shed 0 bases, and the junction held 15 bases outside the gene matches. There are 20 residues in the CDR3. Germline-derived CDR1 and CDR2 are GTSNPN and SVGIG (reference sequence). The CDR3 loop is CAWRARDRGHLSLSYNEQFF. The CDR3 DNA is TGTGCCTGGAGAGCCCGGGACAGGGGGCATTTATCACTCTCCTACAATGAGCAGTTCTTC.